The entry below gives a single TCR beta chain sequence along with its context. It lacks a known antigen. No much larger clone is present one base from it, and per-base qualities are unavailable. Deletion took 6 bases off V and 0 bases off J, with a span of 12 bases between the germline ends. CDR1 is given as SNHLY and CDR2 as FYNNEI, both from the germline V gene. The CDR3 has 14 amino acids, counting the end cysteine and phenylalanine. CDR3 DNA only is kept here, 42 bases in frame from base 1. The data are from a study of blood T cell repertoires in COVID-19 (dated by TCRdb to 2020 to 2021). For context, the study as a whole: Samples from collaborators originated in the United States, Italy and Spain and spanned both the acute and convalescent phases of COVID-19. The sample metadata nearly always contained a de-identified subject ID, COVID-19 status, age in years and sex. Samples came from the ongoing ImmuneRACE study (first 160 participants) plus 1,254 subjects from 6 global collaborators. Subjects who had been exposed to COVID-19, were actively infected with it, or had recovered from it provided the deeply sampled blood TCRbeta repertoires that made up the dataset. The repertoires were made available in a free public database intended to serve as a resource for research on the immune response to SARS-CoV-2. HLA class I and class II types, where available, came from metadata supplied by the sample provider rather than from assay-based typing. The prospective study material was composed of cDNA or gDNA derived from T cells, B-cell-depleted T cells, or PBMCs.

The immunoSEQ Assay, a bias-controlled multiplex PCR, was used to amplify TCRbeta CDR3 regions from genomic DNA. As for the authors' bioinformatics: Within the assay, amplification of reference gene primers was used to estimate how many nucleated cells each sample contained. To quantify the absolute abundance of each unique TCRbeta CDR3 rearrangement, sequence reads were collapsed and filtered. For each sample, productive Simpson clonality was calculated as the square root of Simpson's diversity index across productive rearrangements. TCRdb holds this immuneACCESS table with in-frame rearrangements only. Some clones are missing; in checked studies, unresolved V genes explain under half, and the rest has no known cause. V, J and clone size are taken as reported in that table, and D and trimming were inferred from the DNA itself. Present in this sample are hundreds of thousands of clones, roughly nine tenths of which were seen just once. The ten top clones hold 0.75% to 0.9% of the sample.

Study-wide findings and limitations: The amount of clinical and demographic metadata varied by source and participant and was provided uncurated.

In Seattle, one collaborating source enrolled patients while the infection was active and tracked those patients longitudinally over the course of disease. Whole blood was collected in K2EDTA tubes by collaborating institutions according to the institutions' own protocols. For TCRbeta analysis, collaborators shipped samples in one of three forms: frozen whole blood, isolated PBMCs, or DNA extracted from either of those sample types. Here the chain combines TRBV2 and TRBJ2-7; the D gene is unclear. Material for sequencing was peripheral blood. The sequence was collected from a man aged 18 to 29 with COVID-19, enrolled during active disease. The nucleotides are TGTGCCAGCAGACAACGGGTCAACTCCTACGAGCAGTACTTC. Its translation reads: CASRQRVNSYEQYF. Reference TRBV2 and TRBJ2-7 proteins supply the regions before and after the CDR3; the full variable domain is: EPEVTQTPSHQVTQMGQEVILRCVPISNHLYFYWYRQILGQKVEFLVSFYNNEISEKSEIFDDQFSVERPDGSNFTLKIRSTKLEDSAMYFCASRQRVNSYEQYFGPGTRLTVT.